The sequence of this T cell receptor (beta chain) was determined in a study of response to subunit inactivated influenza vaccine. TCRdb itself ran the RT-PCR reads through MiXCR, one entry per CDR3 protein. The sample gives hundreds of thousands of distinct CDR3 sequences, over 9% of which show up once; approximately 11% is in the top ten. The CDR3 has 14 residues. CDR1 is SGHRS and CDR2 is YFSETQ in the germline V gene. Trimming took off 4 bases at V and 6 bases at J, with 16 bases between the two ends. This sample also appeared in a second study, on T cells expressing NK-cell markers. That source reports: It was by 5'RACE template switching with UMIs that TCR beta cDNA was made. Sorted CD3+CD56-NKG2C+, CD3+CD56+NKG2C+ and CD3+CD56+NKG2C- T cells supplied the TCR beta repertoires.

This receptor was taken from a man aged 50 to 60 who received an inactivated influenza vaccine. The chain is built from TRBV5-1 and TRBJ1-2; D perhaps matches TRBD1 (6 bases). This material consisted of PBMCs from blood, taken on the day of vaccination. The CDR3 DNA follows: TGCGCCAGCAGCCCGTCTTCAGGGGTGAATGGCTACACCTTC. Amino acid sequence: CASSPSSGVNGYTF.